This T cell receptor beta chain was sequenced for a study of tumor-infiltrating lymphocytes in localized non-small cell lung cancer. About the research overall: The cohort mixed smokers and never-smokers, several histologies, and some post-neoadjuvant-chemotherapy samples.

Notes on the study in general: Each assay used a separate piece of the same tissue.

This clone has only one observation. As yet, its antigen is unknown. The CDR3 sequence is 16 residues long. Germline trimming cut 2 bases from V and 6 bases from J; bases unmatched to any gene: 9. The germline gives CDR1 SEHNR, CDR2 FQNEAQ (reference sequence). Profiled with immunoSEQ multiplex PCR; TCRdb holds only in-frame clones, not every one. The table lists approximately 6,200 clones, around 78% of them singletons. The source material was uninvolved lung tissue not adjacent to the tumor. The receptor comes from a human donor with non-small cell lung cancer. The rearrangement uses TRBV7-9 and TRBJ2-2, with 7 bases that match TRBD2. The CDR3 protein is CASSLTRGSVAGELFF. CDR3 nucleotides: TGTGCCAGCAGCTTAACTCGCGGGAGTGTCGCCGGGGAGCTGTTTTTT.